The subject of this entry is one T cell receptor beta chain. Seattle patients were enrolled during active infection and followed longitudinally. The source of the sample is a study of blood T cell repertoires in COVID-19. Study summary: Acute and convalescent COVID-19 samples came from the United States, Italy and Spain. The analysed material was cDNA or gDNA that came from T cells, B-cell-depleted T cells, or PBMCs.

Authors' methods: Reference gene primer amplification yielded estimated nucleated cell counts. The protocol was immunoSEQ multiplex PCR, while the TCRdb copy is restricted to in-frame clones and leaves out a portion. The V and J calls and clone size were taken over from that table, and D and trimming were inferred from the DNA. The sample includes over 200,000 clones, about 87% of them seen just once. The germline gives CDR1 PRHDT, CDR2 FYEKMQ (reference sequence). V gave up 3 bases and J gave up 3 bases; unmatched junction bases: 1. The CDR3 runs 13 residues. The sequence was collected from a young man with COVID-19, enrolled during active disease. The chain joins TRBV13 to TRBJ1-2; 7 bases match TRBD1. The sequenced sample consisted of peripheral blood. This CDR3 is CASSFGQDYGYTF. The CDR3 DNA sequence: TGTGCCAGCAGCTTCGGACAGGACTATGGCTACACCTTC.